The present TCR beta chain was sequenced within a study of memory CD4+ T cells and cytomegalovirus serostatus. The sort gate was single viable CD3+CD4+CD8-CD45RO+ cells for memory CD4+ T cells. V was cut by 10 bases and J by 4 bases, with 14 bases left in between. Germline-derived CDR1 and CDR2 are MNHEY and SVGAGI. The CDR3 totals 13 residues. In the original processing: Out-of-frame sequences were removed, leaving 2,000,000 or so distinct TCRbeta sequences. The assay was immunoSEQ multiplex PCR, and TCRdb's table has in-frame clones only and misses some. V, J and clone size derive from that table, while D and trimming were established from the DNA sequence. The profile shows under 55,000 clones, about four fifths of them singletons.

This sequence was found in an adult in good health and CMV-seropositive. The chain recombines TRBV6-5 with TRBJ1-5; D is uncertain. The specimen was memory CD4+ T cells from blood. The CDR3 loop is CATSSGPNQPQHF. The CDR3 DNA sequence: TGTGCCACCTCGTCAGGACCTAATCAGCCCCAGCATTTT.